The rows below give T cell receptor beta chains drawn from one sample of a study of T cells in localized non-small cell lung cancer. Libraries were prepared by immunoSEQ multiplex PCR; TCRdb keeps only in-frame clonotypes and omits some of them. Among approximately 46,000 clones listed, about 86% were seen once. Source: peripheral blood mononuclear cells, taken before any cancer treatment. These receptors came from a man aged 35-69 years with stage III lung adenocarcinoma. The CDR3 runs from the conserved cysteine through the conserved F or W. Fields, in order: J gene, CDR3 length, V gene, D gene, clone size, CDR3 DNA, CDR3 protein. The D gene is left open where the match is weak. Rows may omit the clone size; those that give it use once, few, many or a size class.

J gene: TRBJ2-6; CDR3 length: 16; V gene: TRBV30; D gene: TRBD2; clone size: -; CDR3 DNA: TGTGCCTGGAGCATTTGGGGGGGGTCTGGGGCCAACGTCCTGACTTTC; CDR3 protein: CAWSIWGGSGANVLTF
J gene: TRBJ2-1; CDR3 length: 15; V gene: TRBV6-1; D gene: -; clone size: -; CDR3 DNA: TGTGCCAGCAGTGATATGGGATTTTCCTACAATGAGCAGTTCTTC; CDR3 protein: CASSDMGFSYNEQFF
J gene: TRBJ2-1; CDR3 length: 13; V gene: TRBV11-3; D gene: -; clone size: few; CDR3 DNA: TGTGCCAGCAGCTTAGGGGGGACGAATGAGCAGTTCTTC; CDR3 protein: CASSLGGTNEQFF
J gene: TRBJ1-2; CDR3 length: 19; V gene: TRBV27; D gene: -; clone size: once; CDR3 DNA: TGTGCCAGCAGTGGGAGCTTGGCTCAGGGCAGATTCGAACGTGGGGGCTACACCTTC; CDR3 protein: CASSGSLAQGRFERGGYTF
J gene: TRBJ2-1; CDR3 length: 13; V gene: TRBV5-1; D gene: -; clone size: -; CDR3 DNA: TGCGCCAGCAGCTTAGGACAGTACAATGAGCAGTTCTTC; CDR3 protein: CASSLGQYNEQFF
J gene: TRBJ2-5; CDR3 length: 17; V gene: TRBV30; D gene: TRBD2; clone size: -; CDR3 DNA: TGTGCCTGGAGTCCCTTGCTAGCGGGGGAATGGCAAGAGACCCAGTACTTC; CDR3 protein: CAWSPLLAGEWQETQYF
J gene: TRBJ1-2; CDR3 length: 13; V gene: TRBV5-1; D gene: -; clone size: -; CDR3 DNA: TGCGCCAGCAGCTTGGCCGGGCGCTATGGCTACACCTTC; CDR3 protein: CASSLAGRYGYTF
J gene: TRBJ2-7; CDR3 length: 15; V gene: TRBV6-5; D gene: TRBD2; clone size: -; CDR3 DNA: TGTGCCAGCAGTTACGAGCGGGGGATTACCTACGAGCAGTACTTC; CDR3 protein: CASSYERGITYEQYF
J gene: TRBJ2-5; CDR3 length: 14; V gene: TRBV9; D gene: -; clone size: -; CDR3 DNA: TGTGCCAGCACGGTCGGAGGGGGTCAAGAGACCCAGTACTTC; CDR3 protein: CASTVGGGQETQYF
J gene: TRBJ2-7; CDR3 length: 13; V gene: TRBV5-1; D gene: TRBD1; clone size: once; CDR3 DNA: TGCGCCAGCAGCCCCAGGACAGGGGCCGAGCAGTACTTC; CDR3 protein: CASSPRTGAEQYF
J gene: TRBJ2-5; CDR3 length: 15; V gene: TRBV4-1; D gene: -; clone size: -; CDR3 DNA: TGCGCCAGCAGCCAAGAATTGCGGTACCAAGAGACCCAGTACTTC; CDR3 protein: CASSQELRYQETQYF
J gene: TRBJ2-5; CDR3 length: 15; V gene: TRBV9; D gene: -; clone size: -; CDR3 DNA: TGTGCCAGCAGCCCTCGCTGGCAGAACCAAGAGACCCAGTACTTC; CDR3 protein: CASSPRWQNQETQYF
J gene: TRBJ2-7; CDR3 length: 14; V gene: TRBV18; D gene: TRBD1; clone size: -; CDR3 DNA: TGTGCCAGCTCACTCTCGGGACAGGGTGACGAGCAGTACTTC; CDR3 protein: CASSLSGQGDEQYF
J gene: TRBJ2-3; CDR3 length: 15; V gene: TRBV2; D gene: -; clone size: -; CDR3 DNA: TGTGCCAGCAGTGAAGAGGCAGTAAGCACAGATACGCAGTATTTT; CDR3 protein: CASSEEAVSTDTQYF
J gene: TRBJ1-5; CDR3 length: 14; V gene: TRBV6-9; D gene: -; clone size: once; CDR3 DNA: TGTGCCAGCAGTTACGGGCAGGGCTATCAGCCCCAGCATTTT; CDR3 protein: CASSYGQGYQPQHF
J gene: TRBJ2-7; CDR3 length: 15; V gene: TRBV15; D gene: TRBD2; clone size: -; CDR3 DNA: TGTGCCACCAGCAGCCAGCGGGGGTACTCCTACGAGCAGTACTTC; CDR3 protein: CATSSQRGYSYEQYF
J gene: TRBJ1-2; CDR3 length: 15; V gene: TRBV7-3; D gene: TRBD1; clone size: -; CDR3 DNA: TGTGCCAGCAGCTGGACAGGGAACGGAGGGGAGGGCTACACCTTC; CDR3 protein: CASSWTGNGGEGYTF
J gene: TRBJ1-1; CDR3 length: 13; V gene: TRBV30; D gene: -; clone size: -; CDR3 DNA: TGTGCCTGGAGTGAGTTGAGAGACACTGAAGCTTTCTTT; CDR3 protein: CAWSELRDTEAFF
J gene: TRBJ2-7; CDR3 length: 15; V gene: TRBV6-5; D gene: TRBD1; clone size: -; CDR3 DNA: TGTGCCAGCAGGGCCTCGGACAGGGGGGACTACGAGCAGTACTTC; CDR3 protein: CASRASDRGDYEQYF
J gene: TRBJ2-2; CDR3 length: 15; V gene: TRBV9; D gene: -; clone size: -; CDR3 DNA: TGTGCCAGCAGCGTAGGGGGGGCCCCCACCGGGGAGCTGTTTTTT; CDR3 protein: CASSVGGAPTGELFF
J gene: TRBJ1-5; CDR3 length: 15; V gene: TRBV19; D gene: -; clone size: -; CDR3 DNA: TGTGCCAGTAGTATAGATCTATTGGGGAGTCAGCCCCAGCATTTT; CDR3 protein: CASSIDLLGSQPQHF
J gene: TRBJ1-1; CDR3 length: 14; V gene: TRBV10-3; D gene: -; clone size: -; CDR3 DNA: TGTGCCATCAGTGAGGTACTGGGGGGCACTGAAGCTTTCTTT; CDR3 protein: CAISEVLGGTEAFF